This T cell receptor (beta chain) was recovered during a study of molecular identifiers for immune sequencing clone quantification. Study observations and caveats: Spike-in Jurkat TCR RNA from a single cell reportedly registered among about a million naive cells.

On this clonotype itself: Its antigen remains unknown.

MiXCR, run by TCRdb on the PCR reads, gives a single entry per CDR3 protein. This sample has some 89,000 distinct CDR3 sequences; 24% occur once, and the top ten carry around 1%. V lost 2 bases and J 2 bases, leaving 10 bases between the germline ends. Germline assignment: CDR1 LGHDT and CDR2 YNNKEL (reference sequence). The CDR3 is 14 residues long. The sample taken for sequencing was naive CD8+ T cells from blood, with Jurkat cell RNA spiked in. Specified subset: FACS-sorted CD8+CD4-CCR7+CD45RA+ naive T cells. The sequence derives from a human donor in good health. Some libraries in this study had Jurkat cell RNA spiked in. The rearrangement uses TRBV3-1 and TRBJ2-7; D not resolved. DNA of the CDR3: TGTGCCAGCAGCCAATCCAGGAGTCCCTACGAGCAGTACTTC. This sequence encodes CASSQSRSPYEQYF.